The next 4 T cell receptor beta chains were all read from a single sample in a study of T cell responses to AZD1222 COVID-19 vaccine. The data were produced by immunoSEQ multiplex PCR, yet TCRdb's version contains in-frame clones alone and is incomplete. Of some 52,000 clones listed, roughly 87% are singletons. The input for sequencing was peripheral blood, taken 28 days after the second AZD1222 dose. The receptors were gathered from an adult who received the AZD1222 COVID-19 vaccine.

The V call is TRBV7-6, the J call TRBJ2-1; D tentatively reads TRBD1 or TRBD2 (5 bases each). V gave up 3 bases and J gave up 8 bases, with 17 bases separating them. Germline V gives CDR1 SGHVS, CDR2 FNYEAQ. This CDR3 has 15 amino acids. The CDR3 bases are TGTGCCAGCAGCTTTGGGACCCTGACCGCCGATGAGCAGTTCTTC. Protein: CASSFGTLTADEQFF. The whole variable domain, filled in from reference TRBV7-6 and TRBJ2-1, reads GAGVSQSPRYKVTKRGQDVALRCDPISGHVSLYWYRQALGQGPEFLTYFNYEAQQDKSGLPNDRFSAERPEGSISTLTIQRTEQRDSAMYRCASSFGTLTADEQFFGPGTRLTVL.

The chain combines TRBV9 with TRBJ2-3; D is possibly TRBD2 (6 bases). This CDR3 spans 16 amino acids. V dropped 4 bases and J dropped 4 bases, with 19 bases sitting between them. Germline V gene lookup returns CDR1 SGDLS and CDR2 YYNGEE. The CDR3 here is CASSPQTGSRADTQYF. In DNA, the CDR3 is TGTGCCAGCAGCCCCCAGACCGGGAGTAGGGCAGATACGCAGTATTTT.

The V gene is TRBV28, the J gene TRBJ2-4; D possibly corresponds to TRBD1 (6 bases). V was shortened by 3 bases and J by 2 bases, with 11 bases between the two germline ends. The CDR3 sequence is 15 residues long. The V gene's germline CDR1 is MDHEN and CDR2 SYDVKM. The CDR3 is CASSLSGASKNIQYF. The CDR3 DNA reads TGTGCCAGCAGTTTGTCAGGGGCCTCCAAAAACATTCAGTACTTC.

V gene TRBV28 combines with J gene TRBJ1-2; D is perhaps TRBD1 (6 bases). The CDR3 runs to 14 residues. Germline V lookup: CDR1 MDHEN, CDR2 SYDVKM. Trimming pared 6 bases from V and 4 bases from J, leaving 15 bases between. The CDR3 DNA reads TGTGCCAGCAGCAGTGGACAGCCGCGCTATGGCTACACCTTC. It encodes CASSSGQPRYGYTF.